This T cell receptor beta chain was identified in a study of CD8 T cells in Susac syndrome. This clonotype was recorded only once. A quantity of about 0.45 to 1 ug RNA underwent reverse transcription using random hexamers. TCRdb re-called the immunoSEQ multiplex PCR reads through MiXCR, storing one row per CDR3 protein. The sample holds under 250,000 distinct CDR3 sequences, approximately 94% seen once. Germline loops: CDR1 KGHSH, CDR2 LQKENI. V was pared by 5 bases and J by 4 bases, with 14 bases between. This CDR3 region has 14 residues. The source is a human donor with Susac syndrome. The rearrangement links TRBV18 to TRBJ1-1, with a possible D match to TRBD1 (5 bases). The sample was CD4+ T cells from PBMCs. The DNA of the CDR3 is TGTGCCAGCTCAACCCAGGGAGGTCTCACTGAAGCTTTCTTT. This translates into CASSTQGGLTEAFF.